This TCR beta chain was retrieved from a study of cytomegalovirus exposure and HLA in healthy donors. PCR primers comprised 60 Vbeta and 13 Jbeta primers. Measured with immunoSEQ multiplex PCR; TCRdb has only the in-frame clones, and not every one. The sample consists of 150,000 to 200,000 clones, 80% of them appearing once. In this sample, this clone turned up a few times. Its antigen is not identified. Relative to the germline gene, one junction end is altered; a read error may explain this. This CDR3 region has 13 residues. Looked up from germline, CDR1 is MNHEY and CDR2 is SVGAGI. General observations from the study: In a later analysis, specific HLA alleles were associated with more than 15,000 TCR beta sequences at a 0.05 false discovery rate.

The chain couples TRBV6-5 to TRBJ2-2, with D unclear. Material for sequencing was PBMCs. The source of this sequence is a man aged 30 to 39 in good health and CMV-seronegative. CDR3 DNA sequence: TGTGCCAGCAGTTGGCGAAACAGCGGGGAGCTGTTTTTT. Translation: CASSWRNSGELFF.